Below are 14 T cell receptor beta chains sequenced from a single sample in a study of T cell repertoires in cytomegalovirus infection. These receptors are not linked to any known antigen. TCRdb processed the reads anew with MiXCR; each CDR3 protein has one entry. The sample has approximately 300,000 distinct CDR3 sequences, 20% to 25% seen once. The input for sequencing was cultured PBMCs, taken from culture after CMV antigen stimulation. The receptors were sampled from a human donor in good health (CMV status not recorded). Some clones in this sample may be carry-over from other donors' samples.

The chain couples TRBV3-1 to TRBJ2-1; either TRBD1 or TRBD2 may supply D (5 bases each). Per the germline V gene, CDR1 is LGHDT and CDR2 is YNNKEL (reference sequence). V lost 3 bases and J lost 7, with 13 bases in between. This CDR3 region has 14 residues. This CDR3 reads CASSHGTTSNEQFF. CDR3 DNA: TGTGCCAGCAGCCACGGGACGACCTCTAATGAGCAGTTCTTC.

The chain combines TRBV5-4 with TRBJ2-1, with 11 bases aligning to TRBD2. V gave up 4 bases and J gave up 6 bases; unmatched junction bases: 6. The V gene's germline CDR1 is SGHNT and CDR2 YYREEE (reference sequence). The CDR3 extends over 15 amino acids. The CDR3 DNA sequence: TGTGCCAGCAGCATAGATAGCGGGAGGGGCAATGAGCAGTTCTTC. This gives the protein CASSIDSGRGNEQFF.

The chain carries TRBV6-5 and TRBJ2-3; 10 bases are a match to TRBD2. The junction had 8 bases not matched to a gene; V was cut back by 4 bases and J by 1 base. This CDR3 is built from 17 residues. Germline V gene data show CDR1 as MNHEY and CDR2 as SVGAGI. CDR3 DNA: TGTGCCAGCAGTTCGCTCAGCGGGAGGGCCGGCACAGATACGCAGTATTTT. Translated: CASSSLSGRAGTDTQYF.

The sample holds a few counts of this clonotype. The chain couples TRBV4-3 to TRBJ2-7; TRBD2 aligns across 11 bases. With V trimmed by 1 base and J by 4 bases, 3 bases remained unmatched. Per the germline V gene, CDR1 is LGHNA and CDR2 is YSLEER. This CDR3 has 15 residues. CDR3 amino acids: CASSQVSSGRYEQYF. CDR3 in DNA: TGCGCCAGCAGCCAAGTTTCTAGCGGGAGGTACGAGCAGTACTTC.

The chain recombines TRBV6-2 or TRBV6-3 with TRBJ2-4; tentatively, D is TRBD2 (6 bases). Trimming cost V 6 bases and J 8 bases, with 17 bases left between them. The CDR3 sequence is 14 residues long. Per germline, CDR1 MNHEY and CDR2 SVGEGT. The CDR3 DNA is TGTGCCAGCAGGCCTGAGACGGGAGCGGACATTCAGTACTTC. Its translation is CASRPETGADIQYF.

The chain employs TRBV20-1 and TRBJ2-3; 8 bases align to TRBD2. Germline assignment: CDR1 DFQATT and CDR2 SNEGSKA (reference sequence). This CDR3 has 14 residues. With V trimmed by 6 bases and J by 4 bases, 9 bases remained unmatched. The CDR3 coding sequence is TGCAGTGCCAAACCTAGCGGGTTCTCAGATACGCAGTATTTT. As protein: CSAKPSGFSDTQYF.

In this sample, this clonotype turned up a few times. The rearrangement links TRBV24-1 to TRBJ1-2; unclear D gene. Germline CDR1 KGHDR, CDR2 SFDVKD. Trimming stripped 10 bases from V and 3 bases from J, with 11 bases between. The CDR3 is 12 residues long. CDR3 residues: CATFDGHYGYTF. The DNA for the CDR3 is TGTGCCACTTTCGACGGACACTATGGCTACACCTTC.

V usage is TRBV6-5 and J usage is TRBJ1-1; no definite D call. Trimming left V 2 bases short and J 2 bases short, with 9 bases between. The CDR3 totals 14 residues. Germline loops: CDR1 MNHEY, CDR2 SVGAGI. DNA for the CDR3: TGTGCCAGCAGTTACGGAACCCGTAACACTGAAGCTTTCTTT. Translation: CASSYGTRNTEAFF.

The chain carries TRBV2 and TRBJ2-2; no definite D call. CDR1 SNHLY and CDR2 FYNNEI come from the germline V gene. Trimming left V 10 bases short and J 1 base short, with 10 bases between. This CDR3 is 13 amino acids long. The DNA for the CDR3 is TGTGCCATCCGATACAGGAACACCGGGGAGCTGTTTTTT. Translation: CAIRYRNTGELFF.

This clonotype occurred many times. The chain carries TRBV7-2 and TRBJ2-1, with a possible D match to TRBD2 (5 bases). Germline V gives CDR1 SGHTA, CDR2 FQGNSA. The CDR3 runs 15 residues. V dropped 1 base and J dropped 4 bases, with 11 bases sitting between them. Here the CDR3 reads CASSLGGLEYNEQFF. The DNA for the CDR3 is TGTGCCAGCAGCTTAGGCGGGTTAGAATACAATGAGCAGTTCTTC.

This clonotype has at least ten counts. V and J are TRBV6-5 and TRBJ2-1, with TRBD1 matching 7 bases. V was clipped by 0 bases and J by 3 bases; unmatched bases: 2. The CDR3 contains 15 residues. Germline lookup yields CDR1 MNHEY and CDR2 SVGAGI. In nucleotides, the CDR3 is TGTGCCAGCAGTTACTCGGGGGACAGCTACAATGAGCAGTTCTTC. It translates to CASSYSGDSYNEQFF.

In this sample, this clonotype turned up many times. The rearrangement uses TRBV7-2 and TRBJ2-1, with 8 bases aligning to TRBD2. The ends lost 4 bases at V and 10 bases at J; junction bases unmatched: 9. Per the germline V gene, CDR1 is SGHTA and CDR2 is FQGNSA. The CDR3 is 14 residues long. CDR3 DNA: TGTGCCAGCAGCTGGAGAGTCTTAGCGGGGGAGCAGTTCTTC. It codes for CASSWRVLAGEQFF.

This clonotype was counted only a few times. V usage is TRBV12-5 and J usage is TRBJ1-5, with D unresolved. Trimming removed 6 bases from V and 5 bases from J, with 8 bases in between. CDR1 is LGHNT, CDR2 FRNRAP, per germline. This CDR3 is 12 amino acids long. CDR3 DNA sequence: TGTGCTAGTGGCAGGACGGATCAGCCCCAGCATTTT. It translates to CASGRTDQPQHF.

V and J are TRBV30 and TRBJ2-1; 13 nucleotides line up with TRBD2. In germline, CDR1 is GTSNPN, CDR2 SVGIG (reference sequence). The CDR3 length is 14 residues. V gave up 4 bases and J gave up 9 bases; unmatched junction bases: 6. CDR3 nucleotide sequence: TGTGCCTGGATTCGGACTAGCGGGAGAATTGAGCAGTTCTTC. Amino acids: CAWIRTSGRIEQFF. The full variable domain, its missing parts supplied by reference TRBV30 and TRBJ2-1, is SQTIHQWPATLVQPVGSPLSLECTVEGTSNPNLYWYRQAAGRGLQLLFYSVGIGQISSEVPQNLSASRPQDRQFILSSKKLLLSDSGFYLCAWIRTSGRIEQFFGPGTRLTVL.